A single sample is the source of the 17 T cell receptor beta chains below, sequenced in a study of regulatory T cells in long-lasting Graves disease. Relying on iRepertoire HTBI primers and Arm-PCR of CDR3 regions, the team built TCR beta libraries. TCRdb ran MiXCR on the multiplex PCR reads and lists one entry per CDR3 protein. The sample records some 430,000 distinct CDR3 sequences, around a fifth being singletons. Time point meaning: persistent/refractory GD, antithyroid drugs over 5 years with positive TRAb. Construction of the TCR library relied on RNA isolated from PBMCs. The sequenced sample was peripheral blood mononuclear cells (PBMCs), obtained when the disease was refractory, from a patient treated with antithyroid drugs. Receptors originate from a female donor with Graves disease.

There are many counts of this clonotype. The genes are TRBV7-2 and TRBJ2-7; unclear D gene. The CDR3 is 14 residues long. V was cut by 4 bases and J by 2 bases, with 12 bases left in between. Germline V lookup: CDR1 SGHTA, CDR2 FQGNSA. Here the CDR3 reads CASSSLSATYEQYF. DNA for the CDR3: TGTGCCAGCAGCTCACTCTCGGCAACCTACGAGCAGTACTTC.

This clonotype was found many times. CDR3 sequence reads: CASSAKGNTGELFF. In DNA, the CDR3 is TGTGCCAGCAGTGCTAAAGGGAACACCGGGGAGCTGTTTTTT. The V call is TRBV7-9, the J call TRBJ2-2; D uncertain. V was trimmed by 6 bases and J by 1 base, leaving 9 bases between them. Germline assignment: CDR1 SEHNR and CDR2 FQNEAQ (reference sequence). The CDR3 sequence is 14 residues long.

This clonotype was seen at least ten times. This rearrangement joins TRBV24-1 to TRBJ2-2, with D unclear. Germline V CDR1 and CDR2: KGHDR, SFDVKD. This CDR3 spans 14 amino acids. Trimming removed 4 bases from V and 5 bases from J, with 10 bases in between. In DNA, the CDR3 is TGTGCCACCAGTGACCCTTCAGTGACCGGGGAGCTGTTTTTT. This codes for CATSDPSVTGELFF.

Comment on this clonotype: A much larger clonotype is one base distant, so this may be a read error. V usage is TRBV7-2 and J usage is TRBJ2-7, with no clear D. This CDR3 is built from 15 residues. Germline assignment: CDR1 SGHTA and CDR2 FQGNSA. V gave up 1 base and J gave up 2 bases, with 12 bases separating them. The CDR3 here is CASSLGPVDTYEQYF. As DNA, the CDR3 is TGTGCCAGCAGCTTAGGCCCCGTAGACACCTACGAGCAGTACTTC.

This clonotype was seen repeatedly, ten times or more. CDR3 DNA sequence: TGTGCCAGCAGTTTACTACCCGGGAGGGCGAACACCGGGGAGCTGTTTTTT. Translated, it gives CASSLLPGRANTGELFF. The chain links TRBV28 to TRBJ2-2, with 8 bases that match TRBD2. The CDR3 has 17 residues. J was trimmed by 0 bases and V by 2 bases; bases with no gene match: 5. Germline V lookup: CDR1 MDHEN, CDR2 SYDVKM.

The V and J genes are TRBV24-1 and TRBJ2-2; a possible D gene is TRBD2 (6 bases). The germline V gene encodes CDR1 KGHDR and CDR2 SFDVKD. This CDR3 spans 14 amino acids. V dropped 6 bases and J dropped 3 bases, with 10 bases sitting between them. CDR3 protein: CATSFSGDTGELFF. The CDR3 DNA is TGTGCCACCAGTTTCTCGGGAGACACCGGGGAGCTGTTTTTT.

This clonotype was observed a handful of times. This sequence joins TRBV7-9 and TRBJ2-4; D assignment may be TRBD1 or TRBD2 (5 bases each). Trimming took 1 base from V and 7 from J, leaving 11 bases between them. This CDR3 is built from 14 residues. Germline-derived CDR1 and CDR2 are SEHNR and FQNEAQ (reference sequence). CDR3 coding DNA: TGTGCCAGCAGCTTAGGGGGGACCGGTAACATTCAGTACTTC. Protein product: CASSLGGTGNIQYF.

This clonotype was observed a few times. The rearrangement joins TRBV12-3 or TRBV12-4 to TRBJ1-5; 10 bases fit TRBD1. Trimming took 8 bases from V and 0 from J; bases not matched to a gene: 4. The length of the CDR3 is 15 residues. CDR3 protein: CASRGQGRSNQPQHF. The DNA for the CDR3 is TGTGCCAGCCGGGGACAGGGGCGTAGCAATCAGCCCCAGCATTTT.

CDR3 region: CASPSPTEAFF. CDR3 nucleotides: TGTGCCAGCCCGTCCCCCACTGAAGCTTTCTTT. The rearrangement links TRBV7-9 to TRBJ1-1; the D is unclear. The CDR3 extends over 11 amino acids. V was shortened by 8 bases and J by 4 bases, with 8 bases between the two germline ends. Germline loops: CDR1 SEHNR, CDR2 FQNEAQ (reference sequence).

V is TRBV11-3 and J is TRBJ1-3, with a tentative D call TRBD1 (5 bases). The germline CDR1 and CDR2 sequences are SGHNT and YENEEA. V was pared by 5 bases and J by 3 bases, with 20 bases between. This CDR3 region has 17 residues. The CDR3 region has the DNA TGTGCCAGCAGCCCCCTCTGGGGCAGTCAAAATGGAAACACCATATATTTT. Its protein product is CASSPLWGSQNGNTIYF.

Many counts were recorded for this clonotype. This rearrangement joins TRBV28 to TRBJ2-2; 13 nucleotides match TRBD2. Unmatched junction bases numbered 14, after V lost 5 bases and J lost 8 bases. The germline CDR1 and CDR2 sequences are MDHEN and SYDVKM. The CDR3 is 18 amino acids. CDR3 nucleotides: TGTGCCAGCAGTCACCCCCATGGACTAGCGGGAGCTAAGGGGGAGCTGTTTTTT. It is translated as CASSHPHGLAGAKGELFF.

The V and J genes are TRBV30 and TRBJ1-2, with D uncertain. Deletions cut 5 bases from V and 8 bases from J, with 12 bases between. Germline CDR1 GTSNPN, CDR2 SVGIG (reference sequence). The length of the CDR3 is 11 residues. Written as DNA, the CDR3 is TGTGCCTGGGGGAAGGAAGGGGGCTACACCTTC. It encodes CAWGKEGGYTF.

Notes on this clonotype: One end of the junction does not line up with germline, which may come from a read error. CDR3 nucleotides: TGTGCCAGCAGCTTTGGGACAGGGGGAATCTACGCGCAGTACTTC. It encodes CASSFGTGGIYAQYF. J is TRBJ2-7 and V is TRBV11-2; TRBD1 agrees at 11 bases. Germline loops: CDR1 SGHAT, CDR2 FQNNGV. The CDR3 sequence is 15 residues long.

In this sample, this clonotype turned up many times. The chain uses TRBV7-2 and TRBJ1-4, with no clear D. CDR1 and CDR2 (germline): SGHTA, FQGNSA. With 1 base removed from V and 5 bases from J, the gap between germline ends came to 11 bases. This CDR3 region has 15 residues. The CDR3, as DNA: TGTGCCAGCAGCTTAGGTGGACGGAGGAATGAAAAACTGTTTTTT. Protein product: CASSLGGRRNEKLFF.

V is TRBV29-1 and J is TRBJ1-1; D unresolved. Trimming pared 7 bases from V and 1 base from J, leaving 10 bases between. Germline loops: CDR1 SQVTM, CDR2 ANQGSEA. The CDR3 runs to 12 residues. The CDR3 here is CSAVRGNTEAFF. In DNA form, the CDR3 reads TGCAGCGCTGTCCGGGGGAACACTGAAGCTTTCTTT.

Only a few counts were recorded for this clonotype. The V call is TRBV4-1, the J call TRBJ1-1; TRBD1 might be the D (5 bases). The V gene's germline CDR1 is MGHRA and CDR2 YSYEKL. Trimming left V 0 bases short and J 1 base short, with 6 bases between. The CDR3 is made up of 14 amino acids. CDR3 in amino acids: CASSQEGTNTEAFF. DNA of the CDR3: TGCGCCAGCAGCCAAGAAGGGACGAACACTGAAGCTTTCTTT.

Worth noting for this clonotype: An end of the junction does not agree with germline; a read error may underlie this. This chain links TRBV20-1 with TRBJ1-1; D is undetermined. The CDR3 loop spans 13 amino acids. CDR1 is DFQATT and CDR2 is SNEGSKA in the germline V gene (reference sequence). The CDR3 nucleotides read TGCAGTGCCAGAGGCAGCCGGGAAACTGAAGCTTTCTTT. As protein: CSARGSRETEAFF.